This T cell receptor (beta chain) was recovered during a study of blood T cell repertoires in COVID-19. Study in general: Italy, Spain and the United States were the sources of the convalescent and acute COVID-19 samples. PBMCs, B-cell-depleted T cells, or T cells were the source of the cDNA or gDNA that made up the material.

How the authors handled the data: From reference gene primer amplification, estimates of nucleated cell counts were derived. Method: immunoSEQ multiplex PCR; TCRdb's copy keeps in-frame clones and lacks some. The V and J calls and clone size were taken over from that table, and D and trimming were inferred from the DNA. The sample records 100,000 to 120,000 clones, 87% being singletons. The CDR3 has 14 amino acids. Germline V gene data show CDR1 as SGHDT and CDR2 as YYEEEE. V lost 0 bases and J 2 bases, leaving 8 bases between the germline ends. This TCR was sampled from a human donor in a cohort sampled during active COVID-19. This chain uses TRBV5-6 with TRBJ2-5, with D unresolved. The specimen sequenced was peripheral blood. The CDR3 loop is CASSLVQKQETQYF. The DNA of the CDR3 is TGTGCCAGCAGCTTGGTACAGAAACAAGAGACCCAGTACTTC.